What follows are 8 T cell receptor beta chains derived from one specimen sequenced in a study of control samples from healthy donors and cancer patients. Only in-frame clones appear in the TCRdb table, and some are missing; sequencing was by immunoSEQ multiplex PCR. The sample lists around 150,000 clones; 80% to 90% were seen once. Sequences were obtained from blood. The source of these receptors is a man younger than 45 in good health.

The chain has TRBV5-1 and TRBJ1-4, with D possibly TRBD1 on 6 matching bases. Trimming took off 3 bases at V and 3 bases at J, with 9 bases between the two ends. Looked up from germline, CDR1 is SGHRS and CDR2 is YFSETQ. The CDR3 loop spans 14 amino acids. The CDR3 nucleotides read TGCGCCAGCAGCTCGAGGGGGGCTAATGAAAAACTGTTTTTT. Residues: CASSSRGANEKLFF.

This chain links TRBV7-2 with TRBJ1-2; 10 nucleotides match TRBD1. CDR1 and CDR2 (germline): SGHTA, FQGNSA. Trimming cost V 2 bases and J 7 bases; bases outside gene matches: 10. The CDR3 sequence is 16 residues long. The CDR3 DNA is TGTGCCAGCAGCTTAAGGAGGGACAGGGGCCCCGGTGGCTACACCTTC. Translating gives CASSLRRDRGPGGYTF. The full variable domain, in which reference TRBV7-2 and TRBJ1-2 provide the parts outside the CDR3, is GAGVSQSPSNKVTEKGKDVELRCDPISGHTALYWYRQSLGQGLEFLIYFQGNSAPDKSGLPSDRFSAERTGGSVSTLTIQRTQQEDSAVYLCASSLRRDRGPGGYTFGSGTRLTVV.

In this sample, this clone turned up once. V is TRBV7-8 and J is TRBJ1-3, with no clear D. Germline V CDR1 and CDR2: SGHVS, FQNEAQ. The CDR3 spans 16 residues. Trimming shortened V by 1 base and J by 0 bases, and 10 bases separated the two germline ends. The CDR3 DNA sequence: TGTGCCAGCAGCTTAGTTGGCCACAGCTCTGGAAACACCATATATTTT. As protein: CASSLVGHSSGNTIYF.

This clone has just a few counts. The chain carries TRBV7-9 and TRBJ1-1; the D gene is possibly TRBD1 (5 bases). This CDR3 comprises 13 residues. Trimming took off 5 bases at V and 4 bases at J, with 11 bases between the two ends. Germline V gene sequence: CDR1 SEHNR, CDR2 FQNEAQ (reference sequence). CDR3 sequence reads: CASSPDSFTEAFF. CDR3 coding DNA: TGTGCCAGCAGCCCAGACAGTTTCACTGAAGCTTTCTTT.

The chain joins TRBV28 to TRBJ2-7; D remains ambiguous. Trimming removed 3 bases at V and 3 bases at J, with 6 bases between. Per the germline V gene, CDR1 is MDHEN and CDR2 is SYDVKM. CDR3 length: 12 amino acids. The CDR3 is CASSLVGYEQYF. The CDR3 DNA reads TGTGCCAGCAGTTTGGTAGGCTACGAGCAGTACTTC.

Regarding this clone: Within the sample, other DNA sequences also encode this same CDR3. J is TRBJ2-6 and V is TRBV7-6; D is ambiguous. With 5 bases removed from V and 4 bases from J, the gap between germline ends came to 9 bases. Per germline, CDR1 SGHVS and CDR2 FNYEAQ. The CDR3 has 14 amino acids. Here the CDR3 reads CASSLESGANVLTF. The CDR3 bases are TGTGCCAGCAGCCTCGAATCAGGGGCCAACGTCCTGACTTTC.

The V call is TRBV15, the J call TRBJ1-4, with D unclear. The CDR3 runs 15 residues. Trimming pared 3 bases from V and 4 bases from J, leaving 12 bases between. Looked up from germline, CDR1 is LNHNV and CDR2 is YYDKDF (reference sequence). The CDR3 loop is CATSRPETSNEKLFF. CDR3 bases: TGTGCCACCAGCAGGCCGGAGACGAGTAATGAAAAACTGTTTTTT.

The chain is built from TRBV15 and TRBJ1-1; D is perhaps TRBD1 (5 bases). CDR3 size: 15 residues. The V and J ends lost 5 bases and 5 bases respectively, with 18 bases between them. Germline CDR1 LNHNV, CDR2 YYDKDF (reference sequence). CDR3 protein: CATSRSRGVPTEAFF. In nucleotides, the CDR3 is TGTGCCACCAGCCGAAGTAGAGGGGTCCCAACTGAAGCTTTCTTT.